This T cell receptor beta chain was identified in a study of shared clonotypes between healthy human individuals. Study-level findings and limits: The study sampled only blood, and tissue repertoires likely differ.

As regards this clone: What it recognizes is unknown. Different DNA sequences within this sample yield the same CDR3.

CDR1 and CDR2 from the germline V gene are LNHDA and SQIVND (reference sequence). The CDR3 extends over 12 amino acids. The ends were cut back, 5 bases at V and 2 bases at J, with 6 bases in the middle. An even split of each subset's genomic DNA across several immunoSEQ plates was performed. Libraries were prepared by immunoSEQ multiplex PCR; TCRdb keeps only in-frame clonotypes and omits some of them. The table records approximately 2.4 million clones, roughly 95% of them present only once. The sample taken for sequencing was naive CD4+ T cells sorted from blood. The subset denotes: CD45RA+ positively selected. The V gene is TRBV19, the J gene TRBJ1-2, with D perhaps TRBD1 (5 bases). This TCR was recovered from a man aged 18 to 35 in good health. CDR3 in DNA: TGTGCCAGTAGTCGACAGAACTATGGCTACACCTTC. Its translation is CASSRQNYGYTF. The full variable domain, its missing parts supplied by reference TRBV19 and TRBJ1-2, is DGGITQSPKYLFRKEGQNVTLSCEQNLNHDAMYWYRQDPGQGLRLIYYSQIVNDFQKGDIAEGYSVSREKKESFPLTVTSAQKNPTAFYLCASSRQNYGYTFGSGTRLTVV.